The 27 T cell receptor beta chains below were found in one sample sequenced in a study of blood T cells in healthy people across ages (dated by TCRdb to between 2015 and 2016). The library was obtained by 5' RACE. Sequencing took place on an Illumina HiSeq 2500. The second PCR ran for roughly 7 to 11 cycles and used a J-beta primer mix along with a sample-barcoded 5' primer. TCRdb reanalyzed the raw reads on its own, using fastp at Q25 for trimming and MiXCR for clone calling, and kept in-frame beta chains. Merged by CDR3 protein, the rows form single entries marked with the most common genes and DNA. Across this sample there are about 780,000 distinct CDR3 sequences, with around 24% seen only once. The ten biggest clones cover 3% of the sample. This sample was shared with a second study, whose subject was T cells of mothers and their children.

Input material: blood. These TCRs come from a boy aged 10-17 years in good health.

In this sample, this clonotype turned up a few times. The chain recombines TRBV12-3 or TRBV12-4 with TRBJ1-1; D remains unclear. V was trimmed by 0 bases and J by 0 bases, leaving 5 bases between them. The CDR3 covers 14 residues. CDR3 nucleotide sequence: TGTGCCAGCAGTTTAGCCCTGATGAACACTGAAGCTTTCTTT. Amino acids: CASSLALMNTEAFF.

This clonotype was seen a handful of times. The V and J genes are TRBV20-1 and TRBJ1-4; D possibly corresponds to TRBD1 (6 bases). Trimming stripped 1 base from V and 0 bases from J, with 15 bases between. CDR1 and CDR2 from the germline V gene are DFQATT and SNEGSKA (reference sequence). This CDR3 comprises 17 residues. Written as DNA, the CDR3 is TGCAGTGCTAGAGCTCTTAGGGGGGCCGCAACTAATGAAAAACTGTTTTTT. Its translation: CSARALRGAATNEKLFF.

V is TRBV6-5 and J is TRBJ2-5; 7 positions match TRBD1. There are 15 residues in the CDR3. Germline V gene sequence: CDR1 MNHEY, CDR2 SVGAGI. The J segment lost 0 bases and the V segment lost 6 bases, leaving 7 bases of the junction unmatched. The CDR3 DNA sequence: TGTGCCAGCAGGGACAGGTTTTCGTACCAAGAGACCCAGTACTTC. Translation: CASRDRFSYQETQYF.

This clonotype has only a few counts. V gene TRBV18 combines with J gene TRBJ2-5; tentatively, D is TRBD2 (6 bases). Germline CDR1 and CDR2: KGHSH and LQKENI. The CDR3 sequence is 14 residues long. V was cut by 3 bases and J by 5 bases, with 13 bases left in between. CDR3 in amino acids: CASSPQGLRETQYF. CDR3 nucleotides: TGTGCCAGCTCACCCCAGGGACTCCGGGAGACCCAGTACTTC.

The rearrangement joins TRBV7-9 to TRBJ1-1, with TRBD1 matching 9 bases. Germline CDR1 and CDR2: SEHNR and FQNEAQ (reference sequence). V was clipped by 6 bases and J by 4 bases; unmatched bases: 6. This CDR3 has 14 amino acids. The CDR3 sequence is CASSSGQGSTEAFF. As DNA, the CDR3 is TGTGCCAGCAGTTCAGGACAGGGGAGCACTGAAGCTTTCTTT.

There are a few counts of this clonotype. This sequence joins TRBV6-5 and TRBJ2-5, with TRBD1 identical over 7 bases. The J call is uncertain, as TRBJ2-7 better fits the DNA end. This CDR3 region has 14 residues. Germline CDR1 is MNHEY and CDR2 is SVGAGI. The CDR3, as DNA: TGTGCCAGCAGATTAACGACAGGGCCCCCCGAGCAGTACTTC. This sequence encodes CASRLTTGPPEQYF.

This clonotype was seen a handful of times. This chain links TRBV28 with TRBJ2-4; TRBD2 matches 13 bases. Germline-derived CDR1 and CDR2 are MDHEN and SYDVKM. This CDR3 is 18 amino acids long. J lost 1 base, V lost 3 bases, and 6 bases had no gene match. CDR3 sequence reads: CASSLTSGGREAKNIQYF. The CDR3 coding sequence is TGTGCCAGCAGTTTGACTAGCGGGGGGAGGGAGGCCAAAAACATTCAGTACTTC. The entire variable domain, with the rest obtained from reference TRBV28 and TRBJ2-4, is as follows: DVKVTQSSRYLVKRTGEKVFLECVQDMDHENMFWYRQDPGLGLRLIYFSYDVKMKEKGDIPEGYSVSREKKERFSLILESASTNQTSMYLCASSLTSGGREAKNIQYFGAGTRLSVL.

Details on this clonotype: Relative to the germline gene, one junction end is altered; a read error may explain this. This rearrangement joins TRBV5-1 to TRBJ1-1; D perhaps matches TRBD1 (6 bases). CDR1 is SGHRS and CDR2 is YFSETQ in the germline V gene. The CDR3 length is 14 residues. CDR3 in amino acids: CASSRKPGGTEALF. In DNA form, the CDR3 reads TGCGCCAGCAGCAGAAAACCGGGGGGCACTGAAGCTCTCTTT.

This clonotype was picked up a small number of times. The CDR3 DNA sequence: TGTGCCAGCAGTTACACGGGGACCGGGGAGCTGTTTTTT. Encoded protein: CASSYTGTGELFF. The V and J genes are TRBV6-5 and TRBJ2-2, with a tentative D call TRBD2 (5 bases). In germline, CDR1 is MNHEY, CDR2 SVGAGI. V lost 2 bases, J lost 5 bases, and 6 bases lay in between. The CDR3 is 13 amino acids.

This chain links TRBV10-3 with TRBJ2-2; D is perhaps TRBD2 (5 bases). Germline values: CDR1 ENHRY, CDR2 SYGVKD. The CDR3 is made up of 15 amino acids. V was pared by 6 bases and J by 0 bases, with 11 bases between. The CDR3 protein is CAISRGSANTGELFF. In DNA, the CDR3 is TGTGCCATCAGCCGGGGTTCCGCGAACACCGGGGAGCTGTTTTTT.

This clonotype was seen only once. The CDR3 end shows no conserved phenylalanine or tryptophan, and so a read error is likely. The J gene is TRBJ2-1, the V gene TRBV10-3; D perhaps matches TRBD2 (5 bases). Trimming pared 2 bases from V and 0 bases from J, leaving 8 bases between. Germline assignment: CDR1 ENHRY and CDR2 SYGVKD. CDR3 size: 15 residues. The DNA for the CDR3 is TGTGCCATCAGTGAGACGGGGAGCTCCTACAATGAGCAGTTCTCC. Translated: CAISETGSSYNEQFS.

In this sample, this clonotype turned up a few times. The V and J genes are TRBV20-1 and TRBJ2-7; 7 bases agree with TRBD2. Germline V gene data show CDR1 as DFQATT and CDR2 as SNEGSKA (reference sequence). V dropped 4 bases and J dropped 4; count of bases not matched to a gene: 10. The CDR3 totals 14 residues. This chain's CDR3 is CSATPTGGKYEQYF. CDR3 nucleotide sequence: TGCAGTGCTACTCCGACGGGGGGAAAGTACGAGCAGTACTTC.

The V gene is TRBV12-3 or TRBV12-4, the J gene TRBJ2-7; TRBD1 matches at 8 bases. The J segment lost 8 bases and the V segment lost 5 bases, leaving 11 bases of the junction unmatched. The CDR3 covers 14 residues. The CDR3 protein is CASSLRQGTVQQYF. CDR3 DNA sequence: TGTGCCAGCAGTCTCAGACAGGGGACAGTACAGCAGTACTTC.

About this clonotype itself: One end of the junction fails to match germline, which may point to a read error. V and J are TRBV19 and TRBJ2-3, with a weak D call TRBD2 (5 bases). Germline V gene lookup returns CDR1 LNHDA and CDR2 SQIVND (reference sequence). The CDR3 has 16 amino acids. The chain's CDR3 is CASSPPESGTTDTQYF. The CDR3 bases are TGTGCCAGTAGTCCACCAGAGAGCGGCACCACAGACACGCAGTATTTT.

This clonotype was found a few times. The chain combines TRBV15 with TRBJ2-5; TRBD2 agrees at 7 bases. V was clipped by 6 bases and J by 4 bases; unmatched bases: 8. The CDR3 has 14 residues. Germline V gene sequence: CDR1 LNHNV, CDR2 YYDKDF (reference sequence). The CDR3 region has the DNA TGTGCCACCAGAACCCCGGGGGGAGCAGAGACCCAGTACTTC. Its protein is CATRTPGGAETQYF.

V is TRBV18 and J is TRBJ2-7, with 10 nucleotides matching TRBD2. Germline V lookup: CDR1 KGHSH, CDR2 LQKENI. The ends lost 0 bases at V and 4 bases at J; junction bases unmatched: 9. The length of the CDR3 is 17 residues. The CDR3 region has the DNA TGTGCCAGCTCACCACCGTTGCCTAGCGGGGGAAGTTACGAGCAGTACTTC. As protein: CASSPPLPSGGSYEQYF. The full variable domain, rest sourced from reference TRBV18 and TRBJ2-7, is NAGVMQNPRHLVRRRGQEARLRCSPMKGHSHVYWYRQLPEEGLKFMVYLQKENIIDESGMPKERFSAEFPKEGPSILRIQQVVRGDSAAYFCASSPPLPSGGSYEQYFGPGTRLTVT.

CDR3 in amino acids: CASSLSRGLLETQYF. The CDR3 bases are TGTGCCAGCAGTCTATCGCGGGGTTTGTTAGAGACCCAGTACTTC. V is TRBV12-3 or TRBV12-4 and J is TRBJ2-5; TRBD2 is a possible D gene (6 bases). Trimming took off 5 bases at V and 4 bases at J, with 17 bases between the two ends. There are 15 residues in the CDR3.

This chain connects TRBV20-1 to TRBJ2-7, with D hard to call. The CDR3 covers 13 residues. Germline-derived CDR1 and CDR2 are DFQATT and SNEGSKA (reference sequence). The V end lost 3 bases, the J end lost 9 bases, and 18 bases lay between the germline ends. CDR3 loop: CSASNGPVRGQYF. In DNA, the CDR3 is TGCAGTGCTAGCAACGGGCCGGTGAGAGGGCAGTACTTC.

V is TRBV20-1 and J is TRBJ2-7, with 8 bases matching TRBD2. Germline CDR1 reads DFQATT; CDR2 reads SNEGSKA (reference sequence). V lost 0 bases to trimming and J lost 3 bases; unmatched junction nucleotides: 7. The CDR3 has 15 amino acids. In DNA, the CDR3 is TGCAGTGCTAGAGATATCAAGCGGGGGCACTACGAGCAGTACTTC. The encoded protein is CSARDIKRGHYEQYF.

The chain joins TRBV6-5 to TRBJ2-7; the D gene is possibly TRBD1 (6 bases). The germline V and J ends were trimmed by 0 bases and 2 bases, with 11 bases remaining between them. The CDR3 covers 15 residues. CDR1 MNHEY and CDR2 SVGAGI come from the germline V gene. The CDR3 nucleotides are TGTGCCAGCAGTTACTCACGGACAGACGCCTACGAGCAGTACTTC. It yields the protein CASSYSRTDAYEQYF.

There are a few counts of this clonotype. This chain uses TRBV28 with TRBJ1-2; D is undetermined. Trimming pared 6 bases from V and 3 bases from J, leaving 14 bases between. From germline, CDR1 is MDHEN and CDR2 SYDVKM. The CDR3 totals 14 residues. The CDR3 DNA follows: TGTGCCAGCAGACTAGAGGATTCATACTATGGCTACACCTTC. This encodes CASRLEDSYYGYTF.

Details on this clonotype: A read error may produce the germline difference seen at one junction end. The chain is built from TRBV9 and TRBJ1-1; no clear D gene. This CDR3 has 13 residues. CDR1 and CDR2 (germline): SGDLS, YYNGEE. CDR3 nucleotides: TGTGCCAGCAGCTCCAGGATGAACGCTGAAGCTTTCTTT. Protein sequence: CASSSRMNAEAFF.

V and J are TRBV29-1 and TRBJ2-2; TRBD2 might be the D (6 bases). The germline gives CDR1 SQVTM, CDR2 ANQGSEA. The CDR3 runs to 15 residues. The V end was cut by 7 bases, the J end by 0 bases, with 15 bases between. The CDR3 region is CSAELGGANTGELFF. The CDR3 bases are TGCAGCGCCGAGCTAGGAGGGGCGAACACCGGGGAGCTGTTTTTT.

This sequence joins TRBV7-9 and TRBJ2-3; 9 nucleotides match TRBD2. Trimming took 1 base from V and 6 from J; bases not matched to a gene: 11. Germline V gene lookup returns CDR1 SEHNR and CDR2 FQNEAQ (reference sequence). This CDR3 is 17 amino acids long. CDR3 loop: CASSLGSGLAVRDTQYF. CDR3 in DNA: TGTGCCAGCAGCTTAGGGTCGGGACTAGCAGTGAGGGATACGCAGTATTTT.

The chain is built from TRBV4-1 and TRBJ1-2, with D unclear. The CDR3 runs 13 residues. Germline CDR1 MGHRA, CDR2 YSYEKL. V lost 3 bases and J lost 7, with 12 bases in between. CDR3 loop: CASSHDFRAGYTF. The CDR3 coding sequence is TGCGCCAGCAGCCATGACTTCCGCGCTGGCTACACCTTC.

This clonotype was detected a few times. The chain recombines TRBV6-5 with TRBJ1-4, with no clear D. V shed 5 bases and J shed 6 bases, with 10 bases lying between them. Germline values: CDR1 MNHEY, CDR2 SVGAGI. CDR3 length: 13 amino acids. CDR3 in amino acids: CASSLQPDEKLFF. The CDR3 bases are TGTGCCAGCAGTCTCCAGCCGGATGAAAAACTGTTTTTT.

This chain joins TRBV2 and TRBJ2-1, with D maybe TRBD1 (6 bases). Germline V lookup: CDR1 SNHLY, CDR2 FYNNEI. The ends were cut back, 3 bases at V and 7 bases at J, with 13 bases in the middle. The CDR3 consists of 14 residues. The CDR3 DNA sequence: TGTGCCAGCAGTGATCGACAGGCTACTAATGAGCAGTTCTTC. Its protein is CASSDRQATNEQFF. The entire variable domain, with the rest obtained from reference TRBV2 and TRBJ2-1, is as follows: EPEVTQTPSHQVTQMGQEVILRCVPISNHLYFYWYRQILGQKVEFLVSFYNNEISEKSEIFDDQFSVERPDGSNFTLKIRSTKLEDSAMYFCASSDRQATNEQFFGPGTRLTVL.